A selection of T cell receptor beta chains follows, all from one sample in a study of blood T cell repertoires in COVID-19. The method was immunoSEQ multiplex PCR; TCRdb's version includes in-frame clones alone and lacks a portion of them. The data show roughly 150,000 clones, 70% to 90% seen once. The sample taken for sequencing was peripheral blood. Receptors originate from a woman aged 55-70 years with COVID-19, enrolled during active disease. Both conserved end residues are part of each CDR3. The D gene is left open where the match is weak. Rows may omit the clone size; those that give it use once, few, many or a size class.

TRBD1 | NA | TRBJ2-7 | TRBV4-1 | CASSQDLGQGRDEQYF | TGCGCCAGCAGCCAAGATCTGGGACAGGGGCGGGACGAGCAGTACTTC
TRBD1 | NA | TRBJ1-3 | TRBV6-5 | CASSKQGSSGNTIYF | TGTGCCAGCAGTAAACAGGGGAGCAGTGGAAACACCATATATTTT
TRBD1 | few | TRBJ2-6 | TRBV4-1 | CASSPDRGRSGANVLTF | TGCGCCAGCAGTCCGGACAGGGGCAGGTCTGGGGCCAACGTCCTGACTTTC
NA | NA | TRBJ2-1 | TRBV7-5 | CARSPTRSYNEQFF | TGTGCCAGAAGCCCCACGCGTTCCTACAATGAGCAGTTCTTC
NA | NA | TRBJ2-3 | TRBV6-1 | CASSEPRGTDTQYF | TGTGCCAGCAGTGAACCCCGTGGCACAGATACGCAGTATTTT
NA | NA | TRBJ1-4 | TRBV6-5 | CASSYGGSAEKLFF | TGTGCCAGCAGTTATGGAGGGTCCGCTGAAAAACTGTTTTTT
TRBD1 | NA | TRBJ1-1 | TRBV28 | CASSLYRGQAEAFF | TGTGCCAGCAGTTTATACAGGGGGCAGGCTGAAGCTTTCTTT
NA | NA | TRBJ2-3 | TRBV25-1 | CASSESGRGTDTQYF | TGTGCCAGCAGTGAATCGGGCAGGGGCACAGATACGCAGTATTTT
NA | few | TRBJ1-1 | TRBV29-1 | CSVTKGTEAFF | TGCAGCGTTACAAAGGGGACTGAAGCTTTCTTT
NA | NA | TRBJ1-6 | TRBV6-5 | CASSLEETPLHF | TGTGCCAGCAGTTTGGAGGAAACACCCCTCCACTTT
NA | NA | TRBJ2-4 | TRBV10-2 | CASKDSVLAKNIQYF | TGCGCCAGCAAAGACAGCGTCCTAGCCAAAAACATTCAGTACTTC
TRBD1 | few | TRBJ1-1 | TRBV6-5 | CASINRGLNTEAFF | TGTGCCAGCATTAACAGGGGCTTGAACACTGAAGCTTTCTTT
TRBD2 | NA | TRBJ2-2 | TRBV10-2 | CASGLTSGRYGELFF | TGCGCCAGCGGACTGACTAGCGGGAGGTACGGGGAGCTGTTTTTT
NA | NA | TRBJ1-2 | TRBV20-1 | CSARDTYGYTF | TGCAGTGCCCGGGACACCTATGGCTACACCTTC
NA | NA | TRBJ2-1 | TRBV5-1 | CASSHQRARQYNEQFF | TGCGCCAGCAGCCACCAGCGAGCTCGTCAATACAATGAGCAGTTCTTC
NA | once | TRBJ1-1 | TRBV7-9 | CASSPNRKNTEAFF | TGTGCCAGCAGCCCCAACAGAAAGAACACTGAAGCTTTCTTT
NA | NA | TRBJ1-1 | TRBV7-3 | CASSYQPGVNTEAFF | TGTGCCAGCAGTTATCAACCGGGAGTGAACACTGAAGCTTTCTTT
NA | NA | TRBJ1-2 | TRBV14 | CASSQQGSLGYTF | TGTGCCAGCAGCCAACAGGGAAGTCTTGGCTACACCTTC
NA | once | TRBJ2-2 | TRBV18 | CASSPDLGGELFF | TGTGCCAGCTCACCAGATCTAGGCGGGGAGCTGTTTTTT
NA | NA | TRBJ1-6 | TRBV3-1/TRBV3-2 | CASSQGGYHNSPLHF | TGTGCCAGCAGCCAAGGAGGGTATCATAATTCACCCCTCCACTTT
NA | NA | TRBJ1-1 | TRBV14 | CASSRGGNTEAFF | TGTGCCAGCAGCCGAGGGGGTAACACTGAAGCTTTCTTT
TRBD1 | NA | TRBJ1-4 | TRBV7-6 | CASSPRTGLGMGTNEKLFF | TGTGCCAGCAGCCCTAGGACAGGGCTGGGAATGGGGACTAATGAAAAACTGTTTTTT
TRBD2 | NA | TRBJ2-3 | TRBV7-3 | CASSFSGGQTSTDTQYF | TGTGCCAGCAGCTTTAGCGGGGGACAAACTAGCACAGATACGCAGTATTTT
NA | few | TRBJ1-1 | TRBV10-3 | CAISERRTEAFF | TGTGCCATCAGTGAAAGGAGGACTGAAGCTTTCTTT
NA | NA | TRBJ2-3 | TRBV10-3 | CAIGAATDTQYF | TGTGCCATCGGGGCCGCCACAGATACGCAGTATTTT
TRBD1 | NA | TRBJ1-2 | TRBV18 | CASSRGQGLNYGYTF | TGTGCCAGCTCACGCGGACAGGGCCTTAACTATGGCTACACCTTC
NA | NA | TRBJ1-5 | TRBV10-3 | CAISESAGVQPQHF | TGTGCCATCAGTGAGTCGGCAGGGGTTCAGCCCCAGCATTTT